Listed here are 9 T cell receptor beta chains from one sample, sequenced in a study of cytomegalovirus exposure and HLA in healthy donors. The PCR made use of 60 Vbeta and 13 Jbeta primers. Profiling relied on immunoSEQ multiplex PCR, and the TCRdb table lists in-frame clones only, not all of them. The sample lists roughly 150,000 clones; nearly 80% were seen once. The sequencing sample was made of PBMCs. Receptors originate from a male donor in good health and CMV-seronegative.

The chain recombines TRBV14 with TRBJ1-1; TRBD1 aligns across 7 bases. The V and J ends lost 0 bases and 11 bases, in that order; junction bases with no gene match: 6. The CDR3 runs 13 residues. Germline-derived CDR1 and CDR2 are SGHDN and FVKESK. In DNA, the CDR3 is TGTGCCAGCAGCCAAGAGACAGGGCGGATGGCTTTCTTT. Translated, it gives CASSQETGRMAFF. The full variable domain, with the rest looked up from reference TRBV14 and TRBJ1-1, is EAGVTQFPSHSVIEKGQTVTLRCDPISGHDNLYWYRRVMGKEIKFLLHFVKESKQDESGMPNNRFLAERTGGTYSTLKVQPAELEDSGVYFCASSQETGRMAFFGQGTRLTVV.

The chain joins TRBV19 to TRBJ2-5; tentatively, D is TRBD1 (5 bases). Germline-derived CDR1 and CDR2 are LNHDA and SQIVND (reference sequence). Trimming took off 6 bases at V and 4 bases at J, with 9 bases between the two ends. The CDR3 sequence is 12 residues long. Here the CDR3 reads CASSPGIETQYF. The CDR3 DNA sequence: TGTGCCAGTAGCCCAGGGATAGAGACCCAGTACTTC. Filled out from reference TRBV19 and TRBJ2-5, the complete variable domain reads DGGITQSPKYLFRKEGQNVTLSCEQNLNHDAMYWYRQDPGQGLRLIYYSQIVNDFQKGDIAEGYSVSREKKESFPLTVTSAQKNPTAFYLCASSPGIETQYFGPGTRLLVL.

The chain has TRBV9 and TRBJ2-7, with 10 bases aligning to TRBD2. The germline CDR1 and CDR2 sequences are SGDLS and YYNGEE. The CDR3 covers 15 residues. The V segment lost 0 bases and the J segment 3 bases; nucleotides outside the gene matches: 3. In DNA, the CDR3 is TGTGCCAGCAGCGTAGGACTAGCGGGCAACTACGAGCAGTACTTC. Translated, it gives CASSVGLAGNYEQYF.

The chain has TRBV7-9 and TRBJ2-5, with unresolved D. The J call may be wrong; the DNA end is better matched by TRBJ2-7. The V gene's germline CDR1 is SEHNR and CDR2 FQNEAQ (reference sequence). This CDR3 has 11 amino acids. The chain's CDR3 is CASSSTYEQYF. CDR3 DNA sequence: TGTGCCAGCAGCTCGACTTACGAGCAGTACTTC.

The chain links TRBV19 to TRBJ1-5; 7 bases agree with TRBD1. CDR1 and CDR2 from the germline V gene are LNHDA and SQIVND (reference sequence). Trimming took 3 bases from V and 0 from J; bases not matched to a gene: 11. This CDR3 is 18 amino acids long. CDR3 in amino acids: CASSIGGQTQYSNQPQHF. CDR3 nucleotides: TGTGCCAGTAGTATTGGGGGACAGACCCAATATAGCAATCAGCCCCAGCATTTT.

V gene TRBV5-4 combines with J gene TRBJ2-5; no clear D gene. V was cut by 5 bases and J by 5 bases, with 10 bases left in between. The germline V gene encodes CDR1 SGHNT and CDR2 YYREEE (reference sequence). This CDR3 comprises 12 residues. The DNA of the CDR3 is TGTGCCAGCAGACAGAACGAGGAGACCCAGTACTTC. Amino acids: CASRQNEETQYF.

The rearrangement uses TRBV7-9 and TRBJ1-1, with TRBD1 as a possible D gene (6 bases). The CDR3 loop spans 16 amino acids. V was cut by 7 bases and J by 1 base, with 19 bases left in between. The germline CDR1 and CDR2 sequences are SEHNR and FQNEAQ (reference sequence). The CDR3 nucleotides are TGTGCCAGCACCCTGGGGGCAGCACCTTCGAACACTGAAGCTTTCTTT. It is translated as CASTLGAAPSNTEAFF.

This chain uses TRBV6-5 with TRBJ2-7, with 7 positions matching TRBD1. V gave up 6 bases and J gave up 1 base; unmatched junction bases: 3. CDR3 size: 13 residues. CDR1 is MNHEY, CDR2 SVGAGI, per germline. The CDR3 loop reads CASRGTESYEQYF. In DNA form, the CDR3 reads TGTGCCAGCAGGGGGACAGAATCCTACGAGCAGTACTTC.

The genes are TRBV7-2 and TRBJ1-2; D remains ambiguous. Germline assignment: CDR1 SGHTA and CDR2 FQGNSA. V lost 1 base to trimming and J lost 8 bases, with 11 bases between them. The CDR3 sequence is 13 residues long. The CDR3 region has the DNA TGTGCCAGCAGCTTAGAACAAAACAGCGGCTACACCTTC. Protein sequence: CASSLEQNSGYTF.